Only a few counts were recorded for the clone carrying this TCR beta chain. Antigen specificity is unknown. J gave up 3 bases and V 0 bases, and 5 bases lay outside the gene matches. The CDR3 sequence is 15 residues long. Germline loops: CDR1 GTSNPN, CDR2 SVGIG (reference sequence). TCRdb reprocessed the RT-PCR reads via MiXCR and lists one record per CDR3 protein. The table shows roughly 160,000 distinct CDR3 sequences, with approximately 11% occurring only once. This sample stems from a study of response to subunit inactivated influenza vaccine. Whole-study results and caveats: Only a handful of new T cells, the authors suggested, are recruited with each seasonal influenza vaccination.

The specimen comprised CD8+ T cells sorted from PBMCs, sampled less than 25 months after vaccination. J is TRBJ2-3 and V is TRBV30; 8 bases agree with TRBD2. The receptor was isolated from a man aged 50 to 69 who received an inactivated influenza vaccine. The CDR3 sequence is CAWSVGAGGTDTQYF. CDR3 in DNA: TGTGCCTGGAGTGTCGGGGCGGGGGGTACAGATACGCAGTATTTT.